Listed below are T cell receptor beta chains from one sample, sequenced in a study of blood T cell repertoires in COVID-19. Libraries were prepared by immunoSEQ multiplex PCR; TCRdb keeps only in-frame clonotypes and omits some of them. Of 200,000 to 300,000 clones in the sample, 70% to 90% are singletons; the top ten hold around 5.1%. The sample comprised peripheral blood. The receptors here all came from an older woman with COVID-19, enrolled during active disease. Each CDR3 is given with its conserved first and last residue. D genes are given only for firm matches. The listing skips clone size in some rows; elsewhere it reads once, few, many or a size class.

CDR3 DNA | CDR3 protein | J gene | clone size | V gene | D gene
TGTGCCAGCAGCTTAGGACGAACAGGGGGGGGTAATCAGCCCCAGCATTTT | CASSLGRTGGGNQPQHF | TRBJ1-5 | . | TRBV7-8 | TRBD1
TGTGCCATCAGTGAGTTCGTAGTCTTTTCCTCCTACGAGCAGTACTTC | CAISEFVVFSSYEQYF | TRBJ2-7 | . | TRBV10-3 | .
TGCGCCAGCAGCCACAACACAGATACGCAGTATTTT | CASSHNTDTQYF | TRBJ2-3 | . | TRBV4-1 | .
TGTGCCAGCAGCCTCTGGACAGACCAAGAGACCCAGTACTTC | CASSLWTDQETQYF | TRBJ2-5 | . | TRBV7-8 | .
TGTGCCAGCAGTTACTCGATCCGGGGGGCCTACGAGCAGTACTTC | CASSYSIRGAYEQYF | TRBJ2-7 | few | TRBV6-5 | TRBD2
TGTGCCAGCAGTCTCTCCGGGACTAGCGGGTACGAGCAGTACTTC | CASSLSGTSGYEQYF | TRBJ2-7 | once | TRBV28 | TRBD2
TGTGCCAGCAGCTTAGACCTAGCGGGAGTTTTCTATGAGCAGTTCTTC | CASSLDLAGVFYEQFF | TRBJ2-1 | once | TRBV7-8 | TRBD2
TGTGCCAGCTCACCACCGCTCGGGGACCAAGAGACCCAGTACTTC | CASSPPLGDQETQYF | TRBJ2-5 | few | TRBV18 | .
TGTGCCAGCTCACCAGGGGCTTGGAATCAGCCCCAGCATTTT | CASSPGAWNQPQHF | TRBJ1-5 | . | TRBV18 | .
TGCGCCAGCAATTCAGGGGATGGCTACACCTTC | CASNSGDGYTF | TRBJ1-2 | . | TRBV10-2 | .
TGTGCCAGCAGCTTAGGTTCATTGCGGGGGCGATCACCCCTCCACTTT | CASSLGSLRGRSPLHF | TRBJ1-6 | few | TRBV11-2 | .
TGCGCCAGCACCCCGAGGGAGGGACGTGAGGGCTACACCTTC | CASTPREGREGYTF | TRBJ1-2 | once | TRBV5-1 | .
TGCGCCAGCAGTGGACAAACTAGCACAGATACGCAGTATTTT | CASSGQTSTDTQYF | TRBJ2-3 | . | TRBV4-3 | .
TGTGCCGCAGGGTACCAAGAGACCCAGTACTTC | CAAGYQETQYF | TRBJ2-5 | . | TRBV28 | .
TGCGCCAGCAGCCACGGGAGCACAGATACGCAGTATTTT | CASSHGSTDTQYF | TRBJ2-3 | . | TRBV4-1 | .
TGTGCCAGCAGCCTTGATGTAGCGGGAGGCAAAGATACGCAGTATTTT | CASSLDVAGGKDTQYF | TRBJ2-3 | . | TRBV7-2 | TRBD2
TGTGCCAGCAGCCCCGAGGGGGTGGGCTATGGCTACACCTTC | CASSPEGVGYGYTF | TRBJ1-2 | . | TRBV5-4 | .
TGCGCCAGCAGCTTGGGAGCGACAGGGTCGGGTCAGCCCCAGCATTTT | CASSLGATGSGQPQHF | TRBJ1-5 | . | TRBV5-1 | TRBD1
TGTGCCTGGAGTGTACGGAGGAAACACTCTGGAAACACCATATATTTT | CAWSVRRKHSGNTIYF | TRBJ1-3 | . | TRBV30 | .
TGTGCCAGCAGCGGGACAGGGGGCGCGTTGGGCTACACCTTC | CASSGTGGALGYTF | TRBJ1-2 | . | TRBV5-5 | TRBD1
TGTGCCAGCAGGCTCAGGGGAAGTCCTGAAGCTTTCTTT | CASRLRGSPEAFF | TRBJ1-1 | once | TRBV6-5 | .
TGTGCCTGGAGTCTAGGCCCAGATACGCAGTATTTT | CAWSLGPDTQYF | TRBJ2-3 | . | TRBV30 | .
TGTGCCAGCAGGGGAGCAGCTAACACTGAAGCTTTCTTT | CASRGAANTEAFF | TRBJ1-1 | . | TRBV6-5 | .
TGTGCCAGTAGTATTAAGGGGAGGGGGAGCAATCAGCCCCAGCATTTT | CASSIKGRGSNQPQHF | TRBJ1-5 | . | TRBV19 | .
TGTGCCAGCAGCTTTCGGGGACCCTATAGCGGGAACCAAGAGACCCAGTACTTC | CASSFRGPYSGNQETQYF | TRBJ2-5 | . | TRBV11-2 | TRBD2
TGTGCCAGCAGCGTAGGGGGACAGGGGGCCTATGGCTACACCTTC | CASSVGGQGAYGYTF | TRBJ1-2 | . | TRBV9 | TRBD1
TGTGCCAGTAGTATTGTCCACCTAACCTACGAGCAGTACTTC | CASSIVHLTYEQYF | TRBJ2-7 | . | TRBV19 | .
TGTGCCAGCGGGCGGGAAGCCGGCACTGAAGCTTTCTTT | CASGREAGTEAFF | TRBJ1-1 | . | TRBV9 | .
TGTGCCAGCAGTTCCCGGACAGGAGACAATTCACCCCTCCACTTT | CASSSRTGDNSPLHF | TRBJ1-6 | . | TRBV28 | TRBD1
TGTGCCAGCAGCTTAGTCGGACTAGCCCCCAATAATGAGCAGTTCTTC | CASSLVGLAPNNEQFF | TRBJ2-1 | few | TRBV7-2 | TRBD2
TGTGCCAGCAGTCCCTTGGATACGCAGTATTTT | CASSPLDTQYF | TRBJ2-3 | . | TRBV12-3/TRBV12-4 | .
TGTGCCAGCAGCTACGCGGACAGAAATTCACCCCTCCACTTT | CASSYADRNSPLHF | TRBJ1-6 | . | TRBV6-6 | .
TGTGCCACCCTAAGGGACTTCTCCTCCTACGAGCAGTACTTC | CATLRDFSSYEQYF | TRBJ2-7 | . | TRBV6-5 | .
TGTGCCAGCAGCTTAACGAGTCCCGGGACTGGTTTCACCGGGGAGCTGTTTTTT | CASSLTSPGTGFTGELFF | TRBJ2-2 | . | TRBV7-3 | .
TGTGCCAGCTCCCACGGTTCTGGAAACACCATATATTTT | CASSHGSGNTIYF | TRBJ1-3 | . | TRBV7-9 | .
TGTGCCAGCCTCTCACCAAGGGGGCAGTATTTT | CASLSPRGQYF | TRBJ2-3 | . | TRBV28 | .
TGTGCCAGCAGTGAAGCGCGGGGTTCTGGAAACACCATATATTTT | CASSEARGSGNTIYF | TRBJ1-3 | . | TRBV2 | .
TGTGCCAGCAGCTTGAATGAGGGTCGAGGGCAGTTCTTC | CASSLNEGRGQFF | TRBJ2-1 | . | TRBV11-2 | .
TGTGCCAGCAGTTTGCCTAATACAGGGGCCACTGAAGCTTTCTTT | CASSLPNTGATEAFF | TRBJ1-1 | . | TRBV28 | TRBD1
TGTGCCAGCAGTGACCCGGGGGGACAAAGGGTAGCCAAAAACATTCAGTACTTC | CASSDPGGQRVAKNIQYF | TRBJ2-4 | few | TRBV6-4 | .
TGTGCCAGCAGCCAAGGGGGGGAGCGGTATCCCTACAATGAGCAGTTCTTC | CASSQGGERYPYNEQFF | TRBJ2-1 | once | TRBV3-1/TRBV3-2 | .
TGTGCCTGGAGTAAGGGACAGGGGGTTAATGGCTACACCTTC | CAWSKGQGVNGYTF | TRBJ1-2 | once | TRBV30 | TRBD1
TGTGCCAGCAGCGTAGGGGCAGGCTATGGCTACACCTTC | CASSVGAGYGYTF | TRBJ1-2 | . | TRBV9 | .
TGTGCCAGCAGTTCCTGGACTAGCCGCGCCGGGGAGCTGTTTTTT | CASSSWTSRAGELFF | TRBJ2-2 | once | TRBV28 | TRBD2
TGCGCCAGCAGCTCAACCGGGACAGGGGGGGCCGGGGAGCTGTTTTTT | CASSSTGTGGAGELFF | TRBJ2-2 | few | TRBV5-1 | TRBD1
TGTGCCAGCAGCCTTTTTGCCTCGGCGGGAGGCACAGATACGCAGTATTTT | CASSLFASAGGTDTQYF | TRBJ2-3 | once | TRBV5-4 | TRBD2
TGTGCCAGCAGCTTAGCGCAGGTCGAGGGAAGGGATGAGCAGTTCTTC | CASSLAQVEGRDEQFF | TRBJ2-1 | . | TRBV7-2 | .
TGTGCCAGCTCCGTGGGGACAGGGCATCAGCCCCAGCATTTT | CASSVGTGHQPQHF | TRBJ1-5 | . | TRBV7-8 | TRBD1
TGTGCCATTCCAGCGGGAGGTGCGAACACCGGGGAGCTGTTTTTT | CAIPAGGANTGELFF | TRBJ2-2 | . | TRBV10-3 | TRBD2
TGTGCCAGCAGTAATCTCCGAGGGAGGGACACTGAAGCTTTCTTT | CASSNLRGRDTEAFF | TRBJ1-1 | . | TRBV27 | .
TGTGCCAGCAGCGTGACTAGCGGCAACTACAATGAGCAGTTCTTC | CASSVTSGNYNEQFF | TRBJ2-1 | . | TRBV7-9 | TRBD2
TGTGCCATCAGTGCCCGGGACAGGGTCGACGAGCAGTACTTC | CAISARDRVDEQYF | TRBJ2-7 | . | TRBV10-3 | TRBD1
TGTGCCATCAGTGGGGGACTAGCGGAAAACACAGATACGCAGTATTTT | CAISGGLAENTDTQYF | TRBJ2-3 | . | TRBV10-3 | TRBD2
TGTGCCAGCAGCTTTGGGGGGAACCTCAATGAGCAGTTCTTC | CASSFGGNLNEQFF | TRBJ2-1 | . | TRBV7-7 | .